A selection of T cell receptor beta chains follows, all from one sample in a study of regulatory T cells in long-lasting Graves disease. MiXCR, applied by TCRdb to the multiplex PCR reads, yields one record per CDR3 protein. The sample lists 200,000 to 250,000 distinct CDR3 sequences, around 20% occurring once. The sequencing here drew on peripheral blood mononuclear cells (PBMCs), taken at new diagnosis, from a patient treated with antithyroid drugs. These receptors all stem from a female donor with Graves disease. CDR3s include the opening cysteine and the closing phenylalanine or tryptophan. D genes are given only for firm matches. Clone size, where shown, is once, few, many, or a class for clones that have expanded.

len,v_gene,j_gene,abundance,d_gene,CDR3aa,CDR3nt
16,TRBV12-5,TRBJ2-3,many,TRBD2,CASVAGTSGFTDTQYF,TGTGCTAGTGTCGCAGGGACTAGCGGCTTCACAGATACGCAGTATTTT
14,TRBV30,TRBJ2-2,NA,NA,CAWSERGDTGELFF,TGTGCCTGGAGTGAAAGGGGGGACACCGGGGAGCTGTTTTTT
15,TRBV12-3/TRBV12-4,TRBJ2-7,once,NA,CASSSTFSASYEQYF,TGTGCCAGCAGCTCCACGTTTTCCGCGTCCTACGAGCAGTACTTC
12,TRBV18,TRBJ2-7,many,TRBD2,CASSPGGGEQYF,TGTGCCAGCTCACCAGGGGGAGGGGAGCAGTACTTC
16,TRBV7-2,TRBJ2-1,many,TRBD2,CASSMLAASSYNEQFF,TGTGCCAGCAGCATGCTAGCGGCTAGCTCCTACAATGAGCAGTTCTTC
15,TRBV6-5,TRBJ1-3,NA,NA,CASSYSGSRGNTIYF,TGTGCCAGCAGTTACTCGGGTTCGAGGGGAAACACCATATATTTT
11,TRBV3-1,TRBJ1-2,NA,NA,CASSQELDYTF,TGTGCCAGCAGCCAAGAATTGGACTACACCTTC
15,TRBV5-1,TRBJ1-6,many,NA,CASSLEGPTQSPLHF,TGCGCCAGCAGCTTGGAGGGCCCGACGCAATCACCCCTCCACTTT
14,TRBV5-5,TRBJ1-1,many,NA,CASSHAGSGTEAFF,TGTGCCAGCAGCCATGCAGGGTCGGGCACTGAAGCTTTCTTT
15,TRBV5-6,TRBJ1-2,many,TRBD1,CASSLGAGGLRGYTF,TGTGCCAGCAGCTTGGGGGCAGGGGGCTTGCGGGGCTACACCTTC
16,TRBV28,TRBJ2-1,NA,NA,CASSSPGRGGYNEQFF,TGTGCCAGCAGTTCACCGGGCAGGGGGGGGTACAATGAGCAGTTCTTC
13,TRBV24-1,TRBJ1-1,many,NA,CATSARERTEAFF,TGTGCCACCAGTGCTAGAGAGAGGACTGAAGCTTTCTTT
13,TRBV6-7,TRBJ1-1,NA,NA,CARPDDQGTEAFF,TGTGCCAGACCGGACGATCAAGGCACTGAAGCTTTCTTT
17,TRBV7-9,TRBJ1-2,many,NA,CASSPHRADKRLYGYTF,TGTGCCAGCAGCCCACATCGGGCAGATAAACGACTCTATGGCTACACCTTC
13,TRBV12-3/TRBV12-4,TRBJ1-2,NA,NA,CASSFNSNYGYTF,TGTGCCAGCAGTTTCAACAGTAACTATGGCTACACCTTC
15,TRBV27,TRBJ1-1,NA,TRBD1,CASSSTGTGGGEAFF,TGTGCCAGCAGTTCAACCGGGACAGGGGGCGGTGAAGCTTTCTTT
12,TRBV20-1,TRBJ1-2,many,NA,CSAGARVDGYTF,TGCAGTGCCGGGGCCAGGGTCGATGGCTACACCTTC
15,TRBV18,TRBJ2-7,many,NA,CASSPQKGLSYEQYF,TGTGCCAGCTCACCACAAAAAGGGCTCTCCTACGAGCAGTACTTC
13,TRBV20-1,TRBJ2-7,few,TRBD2,CSARTSRNHEQYF,TGCAGTGCTAGGACTAGCCGAAACCACGAGCAGTACTTC
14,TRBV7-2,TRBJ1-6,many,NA,CASSFEQGNSPLHF,TGTGCCAGCAGCTTCGAACAGGGTAATTCACCCCTCCACTTT
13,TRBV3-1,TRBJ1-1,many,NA,CASSQERGTEAFF,TGTGCCAGCAGCCAAGAAAGGGGCACTGAAGCTTTCTTT
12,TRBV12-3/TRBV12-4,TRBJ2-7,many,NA,CASSPDTYEQYF,TGTGCCAGCAGCCCCGATACCTACGAGCAGTACTTC
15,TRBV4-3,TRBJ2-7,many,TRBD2,CASSLEREGTYEQYF,TGTGCCAGCAGCCTGGAGCGGGAGGGCACTTACGAGCAGTACTTC
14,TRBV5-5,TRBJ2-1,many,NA,CASSFRVSYNEQFF,TGCGCCAGCAGCTTCAGGGTCTCCTACAATGAGCAGTTCTTC
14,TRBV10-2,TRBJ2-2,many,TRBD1,CASSEDRATGELFF,TGCGCCAGCAGTGAGGACAGGGCCACCGGGGAGCTGTTTTTT
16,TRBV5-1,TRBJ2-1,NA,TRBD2,CASSGGLAGSYNEQFF,TGCGCCAGCAGCGGAGGACTAGCGGGATCCTACAATGAGCAGTTCTTC
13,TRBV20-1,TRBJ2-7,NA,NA,CSARDPGVYEQYF,TGCAGTGCCCGGGACCCAGGGGTCTACGAGCAGTACTTC
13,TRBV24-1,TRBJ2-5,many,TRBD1,CATNRDSQETQYF,TGTGCCACCAACAGGGACAGCCAAGAGACCCAGTACTTC
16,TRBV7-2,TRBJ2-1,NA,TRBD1,CASSRDRGSKVNEQFF,TGTGCCAGCAGCCGAGACAGGGGAAGTAAGGTCAATGAGCAGTTCTTC
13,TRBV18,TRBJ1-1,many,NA,CASSPVAGTEAFF,TGTGCCAGCTCACCCGTTGCGGGGACTGAAGCTTTCTTT
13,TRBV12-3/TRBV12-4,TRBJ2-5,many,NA,CASLSSSEGTQYF,TGTGCCAGCCTTAGCTCGTCCGAAGGGACCCAGTACTTC
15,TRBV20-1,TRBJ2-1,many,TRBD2,CSASQTSGSHNEQFF,TGCAGTGCTAGCCAGACTAGCGGGAGCCACAATGAGCAGTTCTTC
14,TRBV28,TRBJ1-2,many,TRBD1,CASSSPGQNYGYTF,TGTGCCAGCAGCTCGCCGGGACAGAACTATGGCTACACCTTC
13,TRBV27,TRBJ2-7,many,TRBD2,CASSFRLADEQYF,TGTGCCAGCAGTTTTAGACTAGCAGACGAGCAGTACTTC